These 16 T cell receptor beta chains share one sample of origin, sequenced in a study of OX40 agonist ivuxolimab in advanced cancers. Profiling relied on immunoSEQ multiplex PCR, and the TCRdb table lists in-frame clones only, not all of them. The sample gives more than 45,000 clones, around 86% of which show up once; approximately 11% is in the top ten. The specimen was CD4+ or CD8+ T cells sorted from blood, collected in a trial of the OX40 agonist ivuxolimab. The receptor set was obtained from an adult with an advanced solid tumor such as melanoma, head and neck, liver or kidney cancer.

The V call is TRBV2, the J call TRBJ2-3, with D uncertain. The CDR3 has 15 residues. Germline V gene sequence: CDR1 SNHLY, CDR2 FYNNEI. Trimming cost V 6 bases and J 10 bases, with 23 bases left between them. The CDR3 DNA follows: TGTGCCAGCAGCGACGAAACCTCAGCCGGAAGAGCGCAGTATTTT. As protein: CASSDETSAGRAQYF.

The J gene is TRBJ1-1, the V gene TRBV29-1; D not certain. Germline CDR1 and CDR2: SQVTM and ANQGSEA. Trimming stripped 5 bases from V and 1 base from J, with 8 bases between. CDR3 length: 12 residues. CDR3 region: CSVWVSNTEAFF. The DNA for the CDR3 is TGCAGCGTTTGGGTTTCGAACACTGAAGCTTTCTTT.

The chain couples TRBV2 to TRBJ1-4; the match to TRBD1 covers 12 bases. The junction had 6 bases not matched to a gene; V was cut back by 5 bases and J by 8 bases. Germline CDR1 is SNHLY and CDR2 is FYNNEI. This CDR3 is built from 15 residues. The CDR3 DNA sequence: TGTGCCAGCAGTCCGGGACAGGGGGCTCGGGAAAAACTGTTTTTT. It specifies CASSPGQGAREKLFF.

CDR3 residues: CASSEADTLYEQYF. The CDR3 DNA reads TGTGCCAGCAGTGAGGCTGACACCCTCTACGAGCAGTACTTC. This rearrangement joins TRBV6-4 to TRBJ2-7; D gene uncertain. The CDR3 runs 14 residues. Germline V lookup: CDR1 MRHNA, CDR2 SNTAGT. V lost 3 bases and J lost 3, with 12 bases in between.

The J gene is TRBJ2-1, the V gene TRBV9; D unclear. V lost 3 bases and J 8 bases, leaving 12 bases between the germline ends. From germline, CDR1 is SGDLS and CDR2 YYNGEE. The CDR3 totals 13 residues. The CDR3 loop is CASSALLEHEQFF. The CDR3 DNA is TGTGCCAGCAGCGCCCTTTTGGAACATGAGCAGTTCTTC.

This chain links TRBV19 with TRBJ2-7; 8 nucleotides agree with TRBD1. Germline V gives CDR1 LNHDA, CDR2 SQIVND (reference sequence). The CDR3 is 16 residues long. V shed 5 bases and J 5 bases; nucleotides not matched to a gene: 14. In nucleotides, the CDR3 is TGTGCCAGTAGTTCCTTGTGGACAGGGAAAGGTGACGAGCAGTACTTC. It codes for CASSSLWTGKGDEQYF. Full variable domain (rest looked up from reference TRBV19 and TRBJ2-7): DGGITQSPKYLFRKEGQNVTLSCEQNLNHDAMYWYRQDPGQGLRLIYYSQIVNDFQKGDIAEGYSVSREKKESFPLTVTSAQKNPTAFYLCASSSLWTGKGDEQYFGPGTRLTVT.

The table lists this clone with a few counts. This chain links TRBV15 with TRBJ1-1; D perhaps matches TRBD1 (6 bases). This CDR3 region has 15 residues. Germline V gene lookup returns CDR1 LNHNV and CDR2 YYDKDF (reference sequence). V lost 2 bases to trimming and J lost 5 bases, with 15 bases between them. Here the CDR3 reads CATSRTGFSSTEAFF. The CDR3 DNA is TGTGCCACCAGCAGAACAGGGTTTAGTTCGACTGAAGCTTTCTTT.

The chain employs TRBV5-1 and TRBJ1-5; D gene unclear. This CDR3 is built from 17 residues. Trimming shortened V by 0 bases and J by 4 bases, and 17 bases separated the two germline ends. Looked up from germline, CDR1 is SGHRS and CDR2 is YFSETQ. The CDR3 sequence is CASSLDSPLNSNQPQHF. CDR3 nucleotide sequence: TGCGCCAGCAGCTTGGATTCCCCGTTGAACTCAAATCAGCCCCAGCATTTT.

The CDR3 here is CASSQKTGYSNQPQHF. The DNA for the CDR3 is TGTGCCAGCAGCCAAAAGACGGGGTATAGCAATCAGCCCCAGCATTTT. The chain carries TRBV4-2 and TRBJ1-5; D unresolved. V was clipped by 2 bases and J by 0 bases, with 11 bases between them. The CDR3 is 16 residues long. The germline V gene has CDR1 LGHNA and CDR2 YNFKEQ.

As to this clone: Other DNA sequences in this sample translate to the same CDR3. The genes are TRBV7-9 and TRBJ2-2; no clear D. The ends were cut back, 1 base at V and 4 bases at J, with 1 base in the middle. CDR1 SEHNR and CDR2 FQNEAQ come from the germline V gene (reference sequence). The CDR3 covers 12 residues. The CDR3 loop reads CASSLGTGELFF. The CDR3 DNA is TGTGCCAGCAGCTTAGGCACCGGGGAGCTGTTTTTT. Looking up the rest from reference TRBV7-9 and TRBJ2-2 gives the full variable domain: DTGVSQNPRHKITKRGQNVTFRCDPISEHNRLYWYRQTLGQGPEFLTYFQNEAQLEKSRLLSDRFSAERPKGSFSTLEIQRTEQGDSAMYLCASSLGTGELFFGEGSRLTVL.

V gene TRBV27 combines with J gene TRBJ2-1; TRBD2 matches 8 bases. From germline, CDR1 is MNHEY and CDR2 SMNVEV (reference sequence). This CDR3 region has 15 residues. V lost 5 bases to trimming and J lost 0 bases; unmatched junction nucleotides: 3. The CDR3 region is CASSSSGTSYNEQFF. For the CDR3, the DNA is TGTGCCAGCAGTAGTAGCGGGACCTCCTACAATGAGCAGTTCTTC.

The V call is TRBV28, the J call TRBJ2-3, with TRBD1 matching 7 bases. Germline values: CDR1 MDHEN, CDR2 SYDVKM. Germline trimming cut 5 bases from V and 1 base from J; bases unmatched to any gene: 6. The CDR3 sequence is 15 residues long. In nucleotides, the CDR3 is TGTGCCAGCAGTAACCGGGACAGTGGCACAGATACGCAGTATTTT. Translating it yields CASSNRDSGTDTQYF.

V usage is TRBV7-9 and J usage is TRBJ2-5; D is uncertain. V lost 7 bases, J lost 5 bases, and 17 bases lay in between. CDR1 SEHNR and CDR2 FQNEAQ come from the germline V gene (reference sequence). The CDR3 extends over 14 amino acids. The CDR3 region is CASNKPGGRETQYF. The CDR3, as DNA: TGTGCCAGCAACAAGCCCGGTGGGCGGGAGACCCAGTACTTC. Based on the CDR3 plus reference TRBV7-9 and TRBJ2-5, the full variable domain is DTGVSQNPRHKITKRGQNVTFRCDPISEHNRLYWYRQTLGQGPEFLTYFQNEAQLEKSRLLSDRFSAERPKGSFSTLEIQRTEQGDSAMYLCASNKPGGRETQYFGPGTRLLVL.

The gene calls are TRBV6-5 and TRBJ1-2; no clear D gene. V lost 0 bases and J lost 7, with 18 bases in between. The CDR3 sequence is 16 residues long. Germline CDR1 and CDR2: MNHEY and SVGAGI. This CDR3 is CASSYSLGGQGGGYTF. The CDR3 DNA is TGTGCCAGCAGTTACTCGTTGGGTGGGCAAGGAGGTGGCTACACCTTC.

V and J are TRBV13 and TRBJ2-1; D remains unclear. The CDR3 consists of 15 residues. Trimming pared 5 bases from V and 1 base from J, leaving 12 bases between. CDR1 is PRHDT, CDR2 FYEKMQ, per germline (reference sequence). Written as DNA, the CDR3 is TGTGCCAGCAGCCCCGGGCGGAGTTCCTACAATGAGCAGTTCTTC. Translated: CASSPGRSSYNEQFF. The full variable domain, completed using reference TRBV13 and TRBJ2-1, is AAGVIQSPRHLIKEKRETATLKCYPIPRHDTVYWYQQGPGQDPQFLISFYEKMQSDKGSIPDRFSAQQFSDYHSELNMSSLELGDSALYFCASSPGRSSYNEQFFGPGTRLTVL.

The V and J genes are TRBV6-5 and TRBJ1-2; a weak D match, TRBD1 (6 bases). V was shortened by 6 bases and J by 3 bases, with 14 bases between the two germline ends. The CDR3 is 14 residues long. Germline loops: CDR1 MNHEY, CDR2 SVGAGI. As DNA, the CDR3 is TGTGCCAGCAGCCTCCGAGGGGGTGACTATGGCTACACCTTC. This gives the protein CASSLRGGDYGYTF.